These 2 T cell receptor beta chains were all obtained from the same sample, sequenced in a study of T cell responses to AZD1222 COVID-19 vaccine (dated by TCRdb to the early 2020s). Sample time point, as interpreted from the label and publication: baseline before first vaccination. Library method: the immunoSEQ multiplex PCR assay. In TCRdb, the immuneACCESS table is reduced to in-frame sequences with V and J assigned. These tables do not hold every clone; where another copy was compared, an unresolved V gene accounts for under half, and the others remain unexplained. The sample records some 150,000 clones, 89% of which are singletons. The leading ten clones occupy 4.7% of the sample. Sequenced here: peripheral blood, sampled on day 0 of AZD1222 vaccination. Receptors originate from an adult in good health.

This chain connects TRBV5-1 to TRBJ2-7; TRBD1 aligns across 8 bases. CDR1 is SGHRS, CDR2 YFSETQ, per germline. Unmatched junction bases numbered 10, after V lost 4 bases and J lost 4 bases. This CDR3 spans 15 amino acids. Here the CDR3 reads CASSKAGGDWYEQYF. For the CDR3, the DNA is TGCGCCAGCAGCAAGGCAGGGGGCGATTGGTACGAGCAGTACTTC.

This sequence joins TRBV9 and TRBJ1-3, with a weak D call TRBD1 (5 bases). CDR3 length equals 16 residues. The ends were cut back, 0 bases at V and 8 bases at J, with 18 bases in the middle. Germline V gives CDR1 SGDLS, CDR2 YYNGEE. CDR3 sequence reads: CASSVDPRRQRHTIYF. CDR3 coding DNA: TGTGCCAGCAGCGTAGACCCACGTAGACAGAGGCACACCATATATTTT.